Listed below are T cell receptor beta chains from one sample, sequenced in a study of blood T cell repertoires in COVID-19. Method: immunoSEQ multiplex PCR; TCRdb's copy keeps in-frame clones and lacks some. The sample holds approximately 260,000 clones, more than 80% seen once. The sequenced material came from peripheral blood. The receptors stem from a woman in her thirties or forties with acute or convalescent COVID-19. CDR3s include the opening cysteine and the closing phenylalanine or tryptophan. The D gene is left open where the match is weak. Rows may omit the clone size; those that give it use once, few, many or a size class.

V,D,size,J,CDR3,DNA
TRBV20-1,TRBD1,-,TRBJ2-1,CSASRATGYNEQFF,TGCAGTGCTAGTAGGGCGACAGGGTACAATGAGCAGTTCTTC
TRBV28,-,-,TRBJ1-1,CASSLLGAPMNTEAFF,TGTGCCAGCAGTTTACTGGGGGCCCCAATGAACACTGAAGCTTTCTTT
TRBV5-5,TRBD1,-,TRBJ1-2,CASSSQDRAYGYTF,TGTGCCAGCAGCTCCCAGGACAGGGCCTATGGCTACACCTTC
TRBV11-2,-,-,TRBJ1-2,CASSFGGDGYTF,TGTGCCAGCAGCTTCGGTGGAGATGGCTACACCTTC
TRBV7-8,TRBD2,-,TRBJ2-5,CASSLYRGVKETQYF,TGTGCCAGCAGCTTATATCGGGGGGTAAAAGAGACCCAGTACTTC
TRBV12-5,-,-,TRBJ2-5,CASGWGGAETQYF,TGTGCTAGTGGGTGGGGGGGGGCGGAGACCCAGTACTTC
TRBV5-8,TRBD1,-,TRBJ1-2,CASRNAGGTYGYTF,TGTGCCAGCAGGAACGCAGGGGGCACCTATGGCTACACCTTC
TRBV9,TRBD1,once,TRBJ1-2,CASSAPGQGAGYGYTF,TGTGCCAGCAGCGCCCCGGGACAGGGGGCAGGGTATGGCTACACCTTC
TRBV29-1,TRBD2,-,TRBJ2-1,CSVDGRGGFYDNEQFF,TGCAGCGTTGATGGGCGGGGGGGATTTTATGATAATGAGCAGTTCTTC
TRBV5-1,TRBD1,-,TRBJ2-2,CASSPDRAGELFF,TGCGCCAGCAGCCCGGACAGGGCCGGGGAGCTGTTTTTT
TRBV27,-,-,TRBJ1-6,CASSPYLSSYNSPLHF,TGTGCCAGCAGTCCGTACCTCAGCTCCTATAATTCACCCCTCCACTTT
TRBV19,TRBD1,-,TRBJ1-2,CASSTRPGQGKSYGYTF,TGTGCCAGTAGTACCAGGCCGGGACAGGGGAAATCCTATGGCTACACCTTC
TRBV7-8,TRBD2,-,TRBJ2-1,CASRPPGSGGANEQFF,TGTGCCAGCAGACCCCCCGGGAGCGGGGGGGCCAATGAGCAGTTCTTC
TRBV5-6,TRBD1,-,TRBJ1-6,CASSFGLGQRNSPLHF,TGTGCCAGCAGCTTTGGTTTGGGACAGCGTAATTCACCCCTCCACTTT
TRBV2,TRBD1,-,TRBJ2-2,CASSPPGQGGTGELFF,TGTGCCAGCAGCCCTCCGGGACAGGGCGGCACCGGGGAGCTGTTTTTT
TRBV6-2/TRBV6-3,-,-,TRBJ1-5,CASSYSRSRDNQPQHF,TGTGCCAGCAGTTACTCGAGGTCCAGGGACAATCAGCCCCAGCATTTT
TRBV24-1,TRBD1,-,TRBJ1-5,CATIPTGDRVDQPQHF,TGTGCCACCATTCCTACCGGGGACAGGGTAGATCAGCCCCAGCATTTT
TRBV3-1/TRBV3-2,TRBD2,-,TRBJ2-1,CASSQDWGTTSYNEQFF,TGTGCCAGCAGCCAAGATTGGGGGACTACCTCCTATAATGAGCAGTTCTTC
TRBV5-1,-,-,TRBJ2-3,CASSFRPRGTDTQYF,TGCGCCAGCAGCTTCAGGCCCAGGGGCACAGATACGCAGTATTTT
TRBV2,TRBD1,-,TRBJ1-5,CASSESRGAGQPQHF,TGTGCCAGCAGTGAATCCAGGGGGGCAGGACAGCCCCAGCATTTT
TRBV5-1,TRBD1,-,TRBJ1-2,CASSLGDSTSLYGYTF,TGCGCCAGCAGCTTGGGGGACAGTACCTCCCTCTATGGCTACACCTTC
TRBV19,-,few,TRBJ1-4,CASSINTATNEKLFF,TGTGCCAGTAGTATCAACACCGCAACTAATGAAAAACTGTTTTTT
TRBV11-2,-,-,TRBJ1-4,CASSLEYGARTNEKLFF,TGTGCCAGCAGCTTAGAATATGGGGCAAGAACTAATGAAAAACTGTTTTTT
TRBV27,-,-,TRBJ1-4,CASKSSRGAGVGEKLFF,TGTGCCAGCAAAAGTTCCCGGGGCGCGGGGGTGGGCGAAAAACTGTTTTTT
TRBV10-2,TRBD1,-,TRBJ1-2,CASAGDRGLVYGYTF,TGCGCCAGCGCGGGGGACAGGGGGCTTGTCTATGGCTACACCTTC
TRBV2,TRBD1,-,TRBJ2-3,CASRTGLQYTQYF,TGTGCCAGCAGGACAGGGCTTCAGTATACGCAGTATTTT
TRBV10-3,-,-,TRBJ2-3,CAIGPGEPTDTQYF,TGTGCCATCGGACCCGGGGAACCCACAGATACGCAGTATTTT
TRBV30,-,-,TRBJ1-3,CAWSLSGNTIYF,TGTGCCTGGAGTCTGTCTGGAAACACCATATATTTT
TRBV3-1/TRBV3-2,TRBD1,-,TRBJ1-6,CASSLGTGYTGSPLHF,TGTGCCAGCAGCCTCGGGACAGGGTATACGGGATCACCCCTCCACTTT
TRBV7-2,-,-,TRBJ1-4,CASSLNGRRGEKLFF,TGTGCCAGCAGCTTAAACGGACGGAGGGGTGAAAAACTGTTTTTT
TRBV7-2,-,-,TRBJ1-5,CASSPGHTYNQPQHF,TGTGCCAGCAGCCCCGGACACACTTACAATCAGCCCCAGCATTTT
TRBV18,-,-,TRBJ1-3,CASSPANSGNTIYF,TGTGCCAGCTCACCAGCGAACTCTGGAAACACCATATATTTT
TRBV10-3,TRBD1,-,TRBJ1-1,CAVDPGGTEAFF,TGTGCCGTAGACCCAGGGGGAACTGAAGCTTTCTTT
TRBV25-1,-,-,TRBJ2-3,CASSERWGGTDTQYF,TGTGCCAGCAGTGAACGATGGGGAGGCACAGATACGCAGTATTTT
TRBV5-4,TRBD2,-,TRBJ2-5,CASRDRGGGETQYF,TGTGCCAGCAGAGACCGGGGGGGTGGAGAGACCCAGTACTTC
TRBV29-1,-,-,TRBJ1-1,CSARASEGAAEAFF,TGCAGCGCCCGAGCCTCTGAGGGAGCCGCTGAAGCTTTCTTT
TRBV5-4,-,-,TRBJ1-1,CASSLGAGTGVSEAFF,TGTGCCAGCAGCTTGGGGGCCGGGACGGGAGTTTCTGAAGCTTTCTTT
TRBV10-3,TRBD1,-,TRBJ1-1,CAISESRTGGTEAFF,TGTGCCATCAGTGAGTCGAGGACAGGGGGTACTGAAGCTTTCTTT
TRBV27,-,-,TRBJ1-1,CASMVRRANTEAFF,TGTGCCAGCATGGTAAGGAGGGCCAACACTGAAGCTTTCTTT
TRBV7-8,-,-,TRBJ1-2,CASSLGLNYGYTF,TGTGCCAGCAGCTTAGGACTTAACTATGGCTACACCTTC
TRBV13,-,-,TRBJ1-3,CASSSSSGISGNTIYF,TGTGCCAGCAGCTCATCTTCAGGGATTTCTGGAAACACCATATATTTT
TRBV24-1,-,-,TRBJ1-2,CATSDPSQGLNYGYTF,TGTGCCACCAGTGACCCCTCACAGGGTTTAAACTATGGCTACACCTTC
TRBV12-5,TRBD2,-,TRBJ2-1,CASGLPQLAGVIYNEQFF,TGTGCTAGTGGTTTGCCCCAACTAGCGGGGGTTATCTACAATGAGCAGTTCTTC
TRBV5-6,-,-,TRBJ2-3,CASSLTRYSTDTQYF,TGTGCCAGCAGCTTGACACGTTATAGCACAGATACGCAGTATTTT